This section outlines one T cell receptor (beta chain) sequence together with its context. The antigen is undetermined. The CDR3 runs 14 residues. Trimming removed 4 bases from V and 5 bases from J, with 14 bases in between. The germline CDR1 and CDR2 sequences are LGHDT and YNNKEL (reference sequence). The TCR beta library used iRepertoire HTBI primers with Arm-PCR amplification of CDR3. TCRdb ran MiXCR on the multiplex PCR reads and lists one entry per CDR3 protein. The data contain 700,000 or so distinct CDR3 sequences, around 30% of them singletons. Stated time point: persistent/refractory GD, antithyroid drugs over 5 years with positive TRAb. Construction of the TCR library relied on RNA isolated from PBMCs. These data are taken from a study of regulatory T cells in long-lasting Graves disease. Findings and limits, study-wide: TRBV28 was favored in persistent disease, as were TRBJ1-2 and TRBJ2-5. Exclusively peripheral blood, rather than thyroid tissue, was studied. The small sample size may have reduced accuracy.

The sequences come from peripheral blood mononuclear cells (PBMCs), collected when the disease was refractory, from a patient treated with antithyroid drugs. This sequence originates from a female donor with Graves disease. J is TRBJ2-5 and V is TRBV3-1; a possible D gene is TRBD1 (6 bases). The DNA of the CDR3 is TGTGCCAGCAGCCGAATAGAGAGGGGGGAGACCCAGTACTTC. It specifies CASSRIERGETQYF.